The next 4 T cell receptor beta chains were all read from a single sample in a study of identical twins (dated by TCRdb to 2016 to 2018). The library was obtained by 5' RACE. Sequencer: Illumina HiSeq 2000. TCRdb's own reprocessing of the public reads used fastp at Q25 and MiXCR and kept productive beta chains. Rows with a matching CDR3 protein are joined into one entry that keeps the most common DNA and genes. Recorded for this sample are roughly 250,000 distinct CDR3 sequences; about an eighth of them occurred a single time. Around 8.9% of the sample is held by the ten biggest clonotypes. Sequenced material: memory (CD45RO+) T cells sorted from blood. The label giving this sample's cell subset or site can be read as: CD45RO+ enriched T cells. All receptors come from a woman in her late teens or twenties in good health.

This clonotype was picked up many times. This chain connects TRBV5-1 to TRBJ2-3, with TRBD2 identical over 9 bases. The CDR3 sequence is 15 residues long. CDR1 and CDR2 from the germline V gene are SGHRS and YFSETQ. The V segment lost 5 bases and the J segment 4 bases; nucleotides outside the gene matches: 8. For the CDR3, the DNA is TGCGCCAGCAGGCCCCATAGCGGGAGATCAGATACGCAGTATTTT. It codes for CASRPHSGRSDTQYF.

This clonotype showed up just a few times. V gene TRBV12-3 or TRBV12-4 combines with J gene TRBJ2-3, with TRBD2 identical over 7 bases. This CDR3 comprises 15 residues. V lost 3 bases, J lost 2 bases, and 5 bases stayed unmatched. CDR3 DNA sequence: TGTGCCAGCAGTTTGGGGGGGGGTCCCACAGATACGCAGTATTTT. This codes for CASSLGGGPTDTQYF.

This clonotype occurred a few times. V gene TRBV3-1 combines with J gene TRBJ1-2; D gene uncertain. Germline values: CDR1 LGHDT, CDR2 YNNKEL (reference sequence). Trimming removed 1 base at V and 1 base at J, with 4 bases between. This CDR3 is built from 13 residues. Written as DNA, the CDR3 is TGTGCCAGCAGCCAAGGGTTTAACTATGGCTACACCTTC. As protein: CASSQGFNYGYTF. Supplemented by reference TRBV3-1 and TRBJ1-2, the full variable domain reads DTAVSQTPKYLVTQMGNDKSIKCEQNLGHDTMYWYKQDSKKFLKIMFSYNNKELIINETVPNRFSPKSPDKAHLNLHINSLELGDSAVYFCASSQGFNYGYTFGSGTRLTVV.

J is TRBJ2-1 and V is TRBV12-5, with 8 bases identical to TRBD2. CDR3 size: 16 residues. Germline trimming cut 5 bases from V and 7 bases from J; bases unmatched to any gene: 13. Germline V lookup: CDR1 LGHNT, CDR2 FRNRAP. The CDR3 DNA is TGTGCTAGTGGTGAAGGATTTAGCGGGACGAGAAATGAGCAGTTCTTC. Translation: CASGEGFSGTRNEQFF. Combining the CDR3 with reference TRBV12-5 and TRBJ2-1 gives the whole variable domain DARVTQTPRHKVTEMGQEVTMRCQPILGHNTVFWYRQTMMQGLELLAYFRNRAPLDDSGMPKDRFSAEMPDATLATLKIQPSEPRDSAVYFCASGEGFSGTRNEQFFGPGTRLTVL.